This T cell receptor (beta chain) was profiled in a study of vaccination effects on CD4 cells after COVID-19. Once cultured for 10 days, the cells underwent separation to obtain CD4+ T cells. Either the BNT162b2 or mRNA-1273 vaccine was given to participants in two doses. The vaccine recipients had no prior SARS-CoV-2 infection, with negative nucleocapsid antibodies. Cultures got half-medium changes with IL-2 on days 3 and 7. Trimming took off 4 bases at V and 0 bases at J, with 15 bases between the two ends. The length of the CDR3 is 16 residues. Per the germline V gene, CDR1 is LNHDA and CDR2 is SQIVND (reference sequence). For this clone: Its antigen remains unidentified.

Study-level findings and limits: Cross-reactivity toward common cold coronaviruses was confined to only 1 of 255 vaccine-induced clones in healthy vaccinees.

Sequencing used immunoSEQ multiplex PCR; TCRdb keeps in-frame clones, though not all of them. The repertoire consists of about 71,000 clones, with over 75% occurring once and the leading ten covering more than 2%. This chain connects TRBV19 to TRBJ1-2; possible D gene TRBD1, 5 bases. This TCR was sampled from a human donor who received a COVID-19 vaccine. The sequences come from CD4+ T cells from PBMCs cultured without peptide, collected after COVID-19 vaccination. The CDR3 reads CASSTGRTLSNYGYTF. CDR3 bases: TGTGCCAGTAGTACGGGACGGACCCTTTCTAACTATGGCTACACCTTC.